Listed below are T cell receptor beta chains from one sample, sequenced in a study of OX40 agonist ivuxolimab in advanced cancers. This table comes from immunoSEQ multiplex PCR, and its TCRdb copy is limited to in-frame clones, with some not included. The sample lists around 48,000 clones, 83% seen once, with roughly 1.2% in the top ten. Sequenced here: CD4+ or CD8+ T cells sorted from blood, sampled in a trial of the OX40 agonist ivuxolimab. The receptors here all came from an adult with an advanced solid tumor such as melanoma, head and neck, liver or kidney cancer. CDR3s include the opening cysteine and the closing phenylalanine or tryptophan. Fields, in order: clone size, V gene, D gene, J gene, CDR3 protein, CDR3 DNA. The D gene is left open where the match is weak. Clone sizes are given selectively: once, few, many, or a class where the clone is expanded.

NA	TRBV5-1	NA	TRBJ2-5	CASKEMLSVTQYF	TGCGCCAGTAAGGAGATGCTCAGCGTGACCCAGTACTTC
NA	TRBV5-1	NA	TRBJ2-2	CASSWTVPENTGELFF	TGCGCCAGCAGCTGGACAGTACCCGAGAACACCGGGGAGCTGTTTTTT
NA	TRBV4-3	TRBD1	TRBJ2-3	CASSRDGTGRADTQYF	TGCGCCAGCAGCCGGGACGGGACAGGGAGGGCAGATACGCAGTATTTT
NA	TRBV7-2	NA	TRBJ2-7	CASSLAGDLSSYEQYF	TGTGCCAGCAGCTTAGCGGGGGACTTGAGCTCCTACGAGCAGTACTTC
NA	TRBV5-4	TRBD1	TRBJ2-7	CASSPFTGTGGYEQYF	TGTGCCAGCAGCCCGTTTACCGGGACAGGGGGCTACGAGCAGTACTTC
NA	TRBV6-5	NA	TRBJ1-1	CASSYLGSGEAFF	TGTGCCAGCAGTTATTTGGGTTCCGGTGAAGCTTTCTTT
NA	TRBV2	NA	TRBJ1-6	CASSPPGSGVNGSPLHF	TGTGCCAGCAGTCCCCCTGGGTCGGGGGTAAATGGTTCACCCCTCCACTTT
NA	TRBV6-5	TRBD1	TRBJ1-1	CASHPTGWPEAFF	TGTGCCAGCCACCCGACAGGGTGGCCTGAAGCTTTCTTT
NA	TRBV6-5	TRBD1	TRBJ2-7	CASRDREVGEQYF	TGTGCCAGCAGGGACAGGGAGGTGGGCGAGCAGTACTTC
NA	TRBV11-3	NA	TRBJ1-1	CASSFSANTEAFF	TGTGCCAGCAGCTTTTCAGCAAACACTGAAGCTTTCTTT
NA	TRBV11-2	NA	TRBJ1-1	CASSLVAGRITEAFF	TGTGCCAGCAGCTTAGTCGCAGGGAGGATCACTGAAGCTTTCTTT
once	TRBV2	NA	TRBJ2-2	CASSEAGGATGELFF	TGTGCCAGCAGTGAAGCTGGTGGGGCCACCGGGGAGCTGTTTTTT
NA	TRBV6-6	TRBD1	TRBJ1-5	CASSYTGQGSNQPQHF	TGTGCCAGCAGTTACACGGGACAGGGGAGCAATCAGCCCCAGCATTTT
NA	TRBV7-2	TRBD2	TRBJ2-3	CASSLGDYVPTDTQYF	TGTGCCAGCAGCTTAGGGGACTATGTCCCCACAGATACGCAGTATTTT
NA	TRBV5-8	NA	TRBJ2-5	CASSGGWGGETQYF	TGTGCCAGCAGCGGTGGATGGGGCGGGGAGACCCAGTACTTC
NA	TRBV11-2	NA	TRBJ2-3	CASSLSGQTTDTQYF	TGTGCCAGCAGCTTAAGTGGACAGACCACAGATACGCAGTATTTT
few	TRBV5-6	NA	TRBJ2-7	CASSSGLRDLFFYEQYF	TGTGCCAGCAGCTCGGGGCTCCGGGACCTTTTTTTCTACGAGCAGTACTTC
once	TRBV5-1	NA	TRBJ2-3	CASKAETDTQYF	TGCGCCAGCAAGGCAGAGACAGATACGCAGTATTTT
NA	TRBV7-2	NA	TRBJ1-2	CASSRRQLWWYGYTF	TGTGCCAGCAGCCGTAGACAGCTATGGTGGTATGGCTACACCTTC
once	TRBV19	TRBD1	TRBJ1-4	CASSSKDRGNEKLFF	TGTGCCAGTAGTTCCAAGGACAGGGGAAATGAAAAACTGTTTTTT
NA	TRBV7-2	TRBD2	TRBJ2-2	CASSPTSGYGELFF	TGTGCCAGCAGCCCGACTAGCGGATACGGGGAGCTGTTTTTT
NA	TRBV25-1	NA	TRBJ1-4	CASSESSGMGEKLFF	TGTGCCAGCAGTGAATCCTCAGGGATGGGGGAAAAACTGTTTTTT
NA	TRBV6-1	NA	TRBJ2-3	CASSPRPNPPDTQYF	TGTGCCAGCAGTCCCCGGCCCAATCCCCCAGATACGCAGTATTTT
NA	TRBV13	NA	TRBJ2-3	CASSLAETTDTQYF	TGTGCCAGCAGCTTAGCTGAAACCACAGATACGCAGTATTTT
few	TRBV7-2	NA	TRBJ1-2	CASSPDQGRQRYTF	TGTGCCAGCAGCCCCGATCAGGGCCGCCAACGCTACACCTTC
NA	TRBV19	NA	TRBJ1-3	CASSIPEFSGNTIYF	TGTGCCAGTAGTATACCGGAGTTTTCTGGAAACACCATATATTTT
medium-sized	TRBV7-7	TRBD2	TRBJ2-1	CASSTGLAVDEQFF	TGTGCTAGCAGCACGGGACTAGCGGTCGATGAGCAGTTCTTC
NA	TRBV7-2	TRBD2	TRBJ2-7	CASSPTGLAVYEQYF	TGTGCCAGCAGCCCTACGGGACTAGCGGTCTACGAGCAGTACTTC
NA	TRBV2	NA	TRBJ1-6	CASSALGSDNSPLHF	TGTGCCAGCAGTGCGCTAGGATCGGATAATTCACCCCTCCACTTT
few	TRBV12-5	NA	TRBJ1-6	CASGLALSSYNSPLHF	TGTGCTAGTGGTTTGGCCCTAAGCTCCTATAATTCACCCCTCCACTTT
NA	TRBV4-3	TRBD1	TRBJ1-1	CASSQGTGGEQNTEAFF	TGCGCCAGCAGCCAAGGGACAGGGGGGGAACAGAACACTGAAGCTTTCTTT
NA	TRBV25-1	TRBD2	TRBJ2-3	CASSLGGGRADTQYF	TGTGCCAGCAGTCTCGGGGGGGGTAGGGCAGATACGCAGTATTTT
NA	TRBV7-2	NA	TRBJ2-7	CASSLGGGFYEQYF	TGTGCCAGCAGCTTAGGTGGGGGGTTCTACGAGCAGTACTTC
NA	TRBV11-3	TRBD2	TRBJ2-3	CASSSGGSTDTQYF	TGTGCCAGCAGCTCGGGGGGGAGCACAGATACGCAGTATTTT
NA	TRBV7-2	TRBD2	TRBJ2-7	CASSQTGGARFIYEQYF	TGTGCCAGCAGCCAAACGGGGGGGGCTAGATTCATTTACGAGCAGTACTTC
NA	TRBV7-9	NA	TRBJ1-1	CASSSRGKGLGGNTEAFF	TGTGCCAGCAGCTCCCGGGGGAAAGGGCTGGGTGGGAACACTGAAGCTTTCTTT
NA	TRBV7-4	TRBD2	TRBJ2-1	CASSLRGGFGEQFF	TGTGCCAGCAGCCTGCGGGGGGGCTTTGGTGAGCAGTTCTTC
NA	TRBV7-1	NA	TRBJ2-5	CASSLQPSGETQYF	TGTGCCAGCAGCCTACAGCCCTCCGGGGAGACCCAGTACTTC
NA	TRBV9	NA	TRBJ2-3	CASSGGISGPTDTQYF	TGTGCCAGCAGCGGCGGGATCTCGGGGCCCACAGATACGCAGTATTTT
NA	TRBV6-1	NA	TRBJ2-7	CASRVTGRDEQYF	TGTGCCAGCAGGGTTACAGGGAGGGACGAGCAGTACTTC
few	TRBV11-2	NA	TRBJ2-1	CASSRGGGLEQFF	TGTGCCAGCAGCCGGGGAGGGGGCTTGGAGCAGTTCTTC
NA	TRBV7-6	TRBD2	TRBJ2-3	CASSLSGGAYTDTQYF	TGTGCCAGCAGCCTTAGCGGGGGGGCCTACACAGATACGCAGTATTTT
NA	TRBV11-2	NA	TRBJ2-3	CASSYVAGATDTQYF	TGTGCCAGCAGCTACGTGGCGGGGGCCACAGATACGCAGTATTTT
NA	TRBV6-5	TRBD1	TRBJ2-4	CASSYGTGESPQYF	TGTGCCAGCAGTTACGGAACAGGGGAGTCCCCTCAGTACTTC